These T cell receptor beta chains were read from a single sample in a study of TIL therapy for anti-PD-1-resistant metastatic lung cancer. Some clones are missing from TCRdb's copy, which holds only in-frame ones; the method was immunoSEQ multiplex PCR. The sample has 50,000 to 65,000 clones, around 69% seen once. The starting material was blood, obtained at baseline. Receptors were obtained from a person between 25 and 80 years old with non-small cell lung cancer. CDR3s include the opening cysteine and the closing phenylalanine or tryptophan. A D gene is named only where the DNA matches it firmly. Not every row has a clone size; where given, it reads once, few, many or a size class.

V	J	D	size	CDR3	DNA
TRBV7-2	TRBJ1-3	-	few	CASSFNAGNTIYF	TGTGCCAGCAGCTTTAATGCGGGAAACACCATATATTTT
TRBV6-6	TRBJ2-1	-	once	CASSYTSSSYNEQFF	TGTGCCAGCAGTTACACGAGTAGCTCTTACAATGAGCAGTTCTTC
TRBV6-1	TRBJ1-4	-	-	CASSDLPRDNEKLFF	TGTGCCAGCAGTGATCTACCCAGGGATAATGAAAAACTGTTTTTT
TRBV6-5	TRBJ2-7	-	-	CASSPDRQSSYEQYF	TGTGCCAGCAGTCCCGACAGGCAAAGCTCCTACGAGCAGTACTTC
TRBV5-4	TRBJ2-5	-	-	CASSFGQETQYF	TGTGCCAGCAGCTTCGGCCAAGAGACCCAGTACTTC
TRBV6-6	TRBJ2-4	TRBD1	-	CASSGPGQSTKNIQYF	TGTGCCAGCAGTGGTCCGGGACAGAGTACCAAAAACATTCAGTACTTC
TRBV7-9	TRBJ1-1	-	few	CASRRESTEAFF	TGTGCCAGCAGAAGGGAGAGCACTGAAGCTTTCTTT
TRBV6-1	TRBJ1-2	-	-	CASSEGGENYGYTF	TGTGCCAGCAGTGAAGGGGGGGAAAACTATGGCTACACCTTC
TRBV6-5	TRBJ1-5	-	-	CASRKDNYSNQPQHF	TGTGCCAGCAGAAAGGACAACTATAGCAATCAGCCCCAGCATTTT
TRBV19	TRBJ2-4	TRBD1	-	CASSPHAPRTGQGGNIQYF	TGTGCCAGTAGCCCACACGCCCCGAGAACCGGACAGGGGGGAAACATTCAGTACTTC
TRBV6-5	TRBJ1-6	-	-	CASSWTVGNSPLHF	TGTGCCAGCAGTTGGACAGTGGGAAATTCACCCCTCCACTTT
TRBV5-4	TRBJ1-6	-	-	CASSLSQGYSPLHF	TGTGCCAGCAGCTTATCGCAGGGTTACTCACCCCTCCACTTT
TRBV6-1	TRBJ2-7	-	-	CASSERDGGPSYEQYF	TGTGCCAGCAGTGAACGCGACGGGGGGCCTTCCTACGAGCAGTACTTC
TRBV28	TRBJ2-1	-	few	CASSGYSYNEQFF	TGTGCCAGCAGCGGCTATTCCTACAATGAGCAGTTCTTC
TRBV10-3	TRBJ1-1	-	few	CAISEGRRGTEAFF	TGTGCCATCAGTGAAGGGCGGCGGGGCACTGAAGCTTTCTTT
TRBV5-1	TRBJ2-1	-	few	CASRGTGSYNEQFF	TGCGCCAGCAGGGGCACCGGCTCCTACAATGAGCAGTTCTTC
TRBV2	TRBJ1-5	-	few	CASSEFGYSNQPQHF	TGTGCCAGCAGTGAATTCGGCTATAGCAATCAGCCCCAGCATTTT
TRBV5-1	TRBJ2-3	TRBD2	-	CASSPGWEREGRDTQYF	TGCGCCAGCAGCCCCGGGTGGGAGCGGGAGGGCCGAGATACGCAGTATTTT
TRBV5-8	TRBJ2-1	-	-	CASTRQVEQFF	TGTGCCAGCACCCGTCAGGTTGAGCAGTTCTTC
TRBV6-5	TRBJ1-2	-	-	CASWVGYGYTF	TGTGCCAGCTGGGTGGGGTATGGCTACACCTTC
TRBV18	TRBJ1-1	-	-	CASSPRSGTEAFF	TGTGCCAGCTCACCACGCTCAGGCACTGAAGCTTTCTTT
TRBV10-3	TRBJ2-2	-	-	CAIRGLRTGELFF	TGTGCCATCCGCGGACTGAGGACCGGGGAGCTGTTTTTT
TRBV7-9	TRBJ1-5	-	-	CASSGGRYSNQPQHF	TGTGCCAGCAGCGGGGGAAGGTATAGCAATCAGCCCCAGCATTTT
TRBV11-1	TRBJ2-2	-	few	CASSLGETSTGELFF	TGTGCCAGCAGCTTAGGGGAGACCTCCACCGGGGAGCTGTTTTTT
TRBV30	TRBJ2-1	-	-	CAWSLGYMNEQFF	TGTGCCTGGTCCCTGGGGTATATGAATGAGCAGTTCTTC
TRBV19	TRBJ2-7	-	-	CASSTGPTYEQYF	TGTGCCAGTTCTACCGGGCCCACCTACGAGCAGTACTTC
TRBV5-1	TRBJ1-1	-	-	CASRGAGGTEAFF	TGCGCCAGCAGGGGGGCCGGGGGCACTGAAGCTTTCTTT
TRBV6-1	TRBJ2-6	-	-	CASSEPGRSSGANVLTF	TGTGCCAGCAGTGAACCGGGCCGAAGCTCTGGGGCCAACGTCCTGACTTTC
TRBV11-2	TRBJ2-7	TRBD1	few	CASSGQGGYEQYF	TGTGCCAGCAGCGGACAGGGGGGGTACGAGCAGTACTTC
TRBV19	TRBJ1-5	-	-	CASTQGAVPQPQHF	TGTGCCAGTACCCAAGGGGCAGTACCTCAGCCCCAGCATTTT
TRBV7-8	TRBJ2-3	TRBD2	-	CASSLPPGRGGTDTQYF	TGTGCCAGCAGCTTACCGCCTGGGCGGGGGGGCACAGATACGCAGTATTTT
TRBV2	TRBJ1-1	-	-	CASSERSGGTEAFF	TGTGCCAGCAGTGAACGCAGCGGGGGCACTGAAGCTTTCTTT
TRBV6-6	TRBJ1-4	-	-	CASSRDLANEKLFF	TGTGCCAGCAGCCGGGACCTGGCGAATGAAAAACTGTTTTTT
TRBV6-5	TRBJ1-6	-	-	CASSYRPGWRDSPLHF	TGTGCCAGCAGTTATCGACCAGGGTGGAGAGACTCACCCCTCCACTTT
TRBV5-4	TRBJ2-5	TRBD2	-	CASSSRLAGGQETQYF	TGTGCCAGCAGCTCACGACTAGCGGGAGGGCAAGAGACCCAGTACTTC
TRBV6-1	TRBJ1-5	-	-	CASSSVRNQPQHF	TGTGCCAGCAGCTCGGTAAGAAATCAGCCCCAGCATTTT
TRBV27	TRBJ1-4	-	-	CASSRGWGFNEKLFF	TGTGCCAGCAGCCGGGGGTGGGGTTTTAATGAAAAACTGTTTTTT
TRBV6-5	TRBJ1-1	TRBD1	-	CASSYPGGGNTEAFF	TGTGCCAGCAGTTACCCAGGGGGTGGGAACACTGAAGCTTTCTTT
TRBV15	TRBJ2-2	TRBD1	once	CATRGTGRRTGELFF	TGTGCCACCAGGGGGACAGGGAGGCGCACCGGGGAGCTGTTTTTT
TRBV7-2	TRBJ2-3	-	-	CASSFGRSTDTQYF	TGTGCCAGCAGTTTTGGACGGTCCACAGATACGCAGTATTTT
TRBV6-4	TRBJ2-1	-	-	CASSETHGLYNEQFF	TGTGCCAGCAGTGAGACCCATGGGCTCTACAATGAGCAGTTCTTC
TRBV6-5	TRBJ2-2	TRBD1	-	CASNRQGVDGELFF	TGTGCCAGCAACAGACAGGGTGTCGACGGGGAGCTGTTTTTT
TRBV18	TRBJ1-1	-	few	CASSLLDGRTEAFF	TGTGCCAGCTCACTCCTGGACGGTCGCACTGAAGCTTTCTTT
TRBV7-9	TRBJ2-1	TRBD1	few	CASSAPGTERSYNEQFF	TGTGCCAGCAGCGCACCCGGGACAGAACGCTCCTACAATGAGCAGTTCTTC
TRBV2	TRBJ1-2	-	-	CATSKVTTANYGYTF	TGTGCCACCTCGAAAGTAACGACGGCTAACTATGGCTACACCTTC
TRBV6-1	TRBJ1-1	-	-	CASRFANTEAFF	TGTGCCAGCAGGTTCGCGAACACTGAAGCTTTCTTT
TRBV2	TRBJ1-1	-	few	CASTPRGGDNTEAFF	TGTGCCAGCACACCGAGAGGGGGGGATAACACTGAAGCTTTCTTT
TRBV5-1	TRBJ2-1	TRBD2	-	CASSLTLAGLGNEQFF	TGCGCCAGCAGCTTGACTCTAGCGGGACTGGGCAATGAGCAGTTCTTC
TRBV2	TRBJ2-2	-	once	CASSESSRTGELFF	TGTGCCAGCAGTGAAAGTTCACGTACCGGGGAGCTGTTTTTT